The T cell receptor (beta chain) described here comes from a study of regulatory T cells in long-lasting Graves disease. Both iRepertoire HTBI primers and Arm-PCR of CDR3 regions were used to build the TCR beta libraries. TCRdb redid the calling of the multiplex PCR reads with MiXCR, one entry per CDR3 protein. Of hundreds of thousands of distinct CDR3 sequences listed, less than 20% are singletons. Germline V gene data show CDR1 as LNHDA and CDR2 as SQIVND (reference sequence). J was trimmed by 4 bases and V by 4 bases; bases with no gene match: 4. There are 16 residues in the CDR3. The time point denotes: newly diagnosed GD, antithyroid drugs for less than 3 months. From PBMCs, RNA was extracted and then used to make the TCR library. The sample was also reused in another study, on T cells in Graves' hyperthyroidism and ophthalmopathy. As that report states: The study used the HTBI primer set for a first-round RT-PCR of the TCR CDR3.

The source of this sequence is a woman aged 30 to 39 with Graves disease. The chain is built from TRBV19 and TRBJ2-1; 13 bases are a match to TRBD2. Sequenced here: peripheral blood mononuclear cells (PBMCs), sampled at new diagnosis, from a patient treated with antithyroid drugs. The DNA of the CDR3 is TGTGCCAGTAGTACACTAGCGGGAGGGGGGTACAATGAGCAGTTCTTC. It codes for CASSTLAGGGYNEQFF.